Sequencing of this T cell receptor (beta chain) was carried out in a study of T cell changes during pregnancy in multiple sclerosis. The V segment lost 5 bases and the J segment 3 bases; nucleotides outside the gene matches: 12. Looked up from germline, CDR1 is LNHDA and CDR2 is SQIVND (reference sequence). The CDR3 runs 17 residues. Libraries were prepared by immunoSEQ multiplex PCR; TCRdb keeps only in-frame clonotypes and omits some of them. The sample lists 110,000 or so clones; approximately 94% were seen once. The material sequenced was peripheral blood, taken before pregnancy. This clonotype originated in a female donor with multiple sclerosis, enrolled in a pregnancy study. This chain links TRBV19 with TRBJ2-4; 8 nucleotides line up with TRBD1. The DNA for the CDR3 is TGTGCCAGTAGTCTCACGACAGGGGATTGGGGCAAAAACATTCAGTACTTC. This encodes CASSLTTGDWGKNIQYF.